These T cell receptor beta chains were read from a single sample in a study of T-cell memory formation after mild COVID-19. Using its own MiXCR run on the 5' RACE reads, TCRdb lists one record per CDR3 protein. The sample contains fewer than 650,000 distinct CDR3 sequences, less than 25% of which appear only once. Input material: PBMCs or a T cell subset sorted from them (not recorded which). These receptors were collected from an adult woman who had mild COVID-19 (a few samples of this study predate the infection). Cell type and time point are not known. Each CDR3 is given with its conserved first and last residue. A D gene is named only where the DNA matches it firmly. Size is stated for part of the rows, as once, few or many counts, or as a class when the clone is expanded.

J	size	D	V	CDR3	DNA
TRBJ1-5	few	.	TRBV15	CATSRDPQSNQPQHF	TGTGCCACCAGCAGAGATCCACAGAGCAATCAGCCCCAGCATTTT
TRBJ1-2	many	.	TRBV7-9	CASSAGGYGYTF	TGTGCCAGCAGTGCCGGGGGCTATGGCTACACCTTC
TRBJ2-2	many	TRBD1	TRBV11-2	CASSRQGVDTGELFF	TGTGCCAGCAGTCGACAGGGGGTGGACACCGGGGAGCTGTTTTTT
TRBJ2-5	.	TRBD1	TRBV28	CASRPTPYRGFVETQYF	TGTGCCAGCAGACCGACCCCCTACAGGGGATTTGTCGAGACCCAGTACTTC
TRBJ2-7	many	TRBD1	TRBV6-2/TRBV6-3	CASRVTWWTGSYEQYF	TGTGCCAGCAGAGTTACCTGGTGGACAGGCTCCTACGAGCAGTACTTC
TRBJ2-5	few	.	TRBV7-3	CASSLSVKETQYF	TGTGCCAGCAGCTTATCTGTGAAGGAGACCCAGTACTTC
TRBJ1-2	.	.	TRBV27	CASSLGPHYGYTF	TGTGCCAGCAGCCTAGGCCCGCACTATGGCTACACCTTC
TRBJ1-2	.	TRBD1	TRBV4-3	CASSPYTGGVYGYTF	TGCGCCAGCAGCCCATACACAGGGGGCGTCTACGGCTACACCTTC
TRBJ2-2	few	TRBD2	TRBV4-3	CASSHLLAGENTGELFF	TGCGCCAGCAGCCACCTACTAGCGGGAGAGAACACCGGGGAGCTGTTTTTT
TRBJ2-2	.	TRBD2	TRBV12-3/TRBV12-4	CASSWAGGAYTGELFF	TGTGCCAGCAGTTGGGCGGGGGGCGCGTACACCGGGGAGCTGTTTTTT
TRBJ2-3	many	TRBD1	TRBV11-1	CASSSQGAHTDTQYF	TGTGCCAGCAGCTCACAGGGGGCGCACACAGATACGCAGTATTTT
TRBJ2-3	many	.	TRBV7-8	CASSLIRGGSTDTQYF	TGTGCCAGCAGCTTAATTCGTGGCGGGAGCACAGATACGCAGTATTTT
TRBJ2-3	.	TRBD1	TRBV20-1	CSASPWDRSTDTQYF	TGCAGTGCTAGCCCTTGGGACAGGAGCACAGATACGCAGTATTTT
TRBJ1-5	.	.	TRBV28	CASLSGWSNQPQHF	TGTGCCAGCCTAAGTGGGTGGAGCAATCAGCCCCAGCATTTT
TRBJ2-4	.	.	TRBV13	CASSLRDESIQYF	TGTGCCAGCAGCTTACGAGACGAGAGCATTCAGTACTTC
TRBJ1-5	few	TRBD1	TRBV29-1	CSVDFRAGQLNQPQHF	TGCAGCGTTGACTTTCGTGCGGGACAGTTAAATCAGCCCCAGCATTTT
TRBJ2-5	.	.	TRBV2	CASSVKETQYF	TGTGCCAGCAGTGTAAAAGAGACCCAGTACTTC
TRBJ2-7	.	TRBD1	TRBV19	CASSIWGTGAYEQYF	TGTGCCAGTAGTATCTGGGGGACAGGGGCCTACGAGCAGTACTTC
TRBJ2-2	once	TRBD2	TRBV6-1	CASRLAGAAGELFF	TGTGCCAGTCGACTAGCGGGGGCGGCCGGGGAGCTGTTTTTT
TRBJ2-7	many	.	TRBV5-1	CASSLEGRNYEQYF	TGCGCCAGCAGCTTGGAAGGCAGAAACTACGAGCAGTACTTC
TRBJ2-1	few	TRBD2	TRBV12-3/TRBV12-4	CASSAGLAYLGNEQFF	TGTGCCAGCAGTGCGGGACTAGCCTATCTAGGGAATGAGCAGTTCTTC
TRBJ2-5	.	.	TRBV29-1	CSVELRATQYF	TGCAGCGTTGAATTGCGTGCGACCCAGTACTTC
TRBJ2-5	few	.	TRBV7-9	CASNKGSLRETQYF	TGTGCCAGCAACAAGGGGAGCCTGCGGGAGACCCAGTACTTC
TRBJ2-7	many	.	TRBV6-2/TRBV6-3	CASSYGSSAYGQYF	TGTGCCAGCAGTTACGGCTCGTCAGCCTACGGGCAGTACTTC
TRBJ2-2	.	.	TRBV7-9	CASSFRSPGELFF	TGTGCCAGCAGCTTCCGGAGTCCCGGGGAGCTGTTTTTT
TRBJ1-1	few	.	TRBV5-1	CASSSLPPGQNTEAFF	TGCGCCAGCAGCTCCCTTCCCCCGGGACAGAACACTGAAGCTTTCTTT
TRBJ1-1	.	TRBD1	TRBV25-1	CASSEYFHWDRNTEAFF	TGTGCCAGCAGTGAATATTTTCACTGGGACAGGAACACTGAAGCTTTCTTT
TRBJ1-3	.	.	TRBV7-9	CASSLKGSSGNTIYF	TGTGCCAGCAGCTTAAAGGGCTCCTCTGGAAACACCATATATTTT
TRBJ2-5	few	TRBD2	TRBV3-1	CASSQDLGPTSGSSPETQYF	TGTGCCAGCAGCCAAGATCTAGGTCCGACTAGCGGGAGTTCCCCAGAGACCCAGTACTTC
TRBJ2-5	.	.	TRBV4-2	CASSQDSLERVAQYF	TGTGCCAGCAGCCAAGATTCCCTAGAAAGAGTGGCCCAGTACTTC
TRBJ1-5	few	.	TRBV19	CASNGRVSSNQPQHF	TGTGCCAGTAATGGGCGGGTTTCTAGCAATCAGCCCCAGCATTTT
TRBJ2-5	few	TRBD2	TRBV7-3	CASSLLAGVETQYF	TGTGCCAGCAGCTTACTAGCGGGAGTAGAGACCCAGTACTTC